One T cell receptor beta chain is described in this entry. Data came from immunoSEQ multiplex PCR; TCRdb stores just in-frame clones and leaves some out. The table lists about 94,000 clones, approximately 90% of them singletons. This record belongs to a study of control samples from healthy donors and cancer patients. The CDR3 totals 13 residues. Germline values: CDR1 MNHNY, CDR2 SVGAGI (reference sequence). Deletions cut 3 bases from V and 2 bases from J, with 7 bases between. The V call is TRBV6-6, the J call TRBJ1-1; no firm D call. The TCR sequence derives from a woman between 18 and 29 years old in good health. Material for sequencing was blood. As DNA, the CDR3 is TGTGCCAGCAGTTATATCCAAAACACTGAAGCTTTCTTT. Protein: CASSYIQNTEAFF.